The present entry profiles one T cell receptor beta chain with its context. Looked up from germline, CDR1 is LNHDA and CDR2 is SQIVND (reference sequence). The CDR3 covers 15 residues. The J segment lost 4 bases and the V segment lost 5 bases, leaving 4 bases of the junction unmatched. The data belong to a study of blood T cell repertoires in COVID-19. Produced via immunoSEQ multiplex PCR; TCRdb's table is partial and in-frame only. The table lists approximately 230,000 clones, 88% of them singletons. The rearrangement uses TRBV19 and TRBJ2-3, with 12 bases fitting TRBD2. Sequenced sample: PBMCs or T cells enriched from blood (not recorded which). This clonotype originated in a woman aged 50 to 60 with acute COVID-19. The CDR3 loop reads CASSRSSGRADTQYF. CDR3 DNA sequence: TGTGCCAGTAGTCGGTCTAGCGGGAGGGCAGATACGCAGTATTTT.